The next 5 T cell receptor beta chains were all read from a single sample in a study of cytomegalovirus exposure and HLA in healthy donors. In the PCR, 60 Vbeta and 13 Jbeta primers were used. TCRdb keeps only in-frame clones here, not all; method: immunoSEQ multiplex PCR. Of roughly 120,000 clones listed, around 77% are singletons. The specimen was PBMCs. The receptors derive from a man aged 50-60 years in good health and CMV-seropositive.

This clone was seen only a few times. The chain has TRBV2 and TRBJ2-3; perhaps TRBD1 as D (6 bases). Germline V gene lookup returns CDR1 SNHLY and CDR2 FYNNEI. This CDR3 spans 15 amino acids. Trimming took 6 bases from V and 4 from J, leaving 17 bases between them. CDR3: CASSAQGSGSDTQYF. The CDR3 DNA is TGTGCCAGCAGCGCCCAGGGGTCAGGTTCAGATACGCAGTATTTT.

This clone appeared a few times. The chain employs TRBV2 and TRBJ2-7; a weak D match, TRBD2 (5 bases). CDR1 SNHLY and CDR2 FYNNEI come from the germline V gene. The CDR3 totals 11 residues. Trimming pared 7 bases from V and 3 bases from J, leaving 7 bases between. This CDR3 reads CASTRGYEQYF. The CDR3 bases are TGTGCCAGCACCCGGGGCTACGAGCAGTACTTC.

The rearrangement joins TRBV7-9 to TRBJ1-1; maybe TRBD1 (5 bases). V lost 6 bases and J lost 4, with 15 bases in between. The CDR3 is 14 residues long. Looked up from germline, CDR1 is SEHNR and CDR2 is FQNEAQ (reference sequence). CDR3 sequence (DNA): TGTGCCAGCAGGATGCTCCAGGGACTCACTGAAGCTTTCTTT. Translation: CASRMLQGLTEAFF.

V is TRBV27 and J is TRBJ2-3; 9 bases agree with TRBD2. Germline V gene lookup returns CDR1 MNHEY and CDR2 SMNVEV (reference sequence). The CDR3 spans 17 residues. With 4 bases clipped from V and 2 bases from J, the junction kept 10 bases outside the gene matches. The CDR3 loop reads CASSSPSGTSNTDTQYF. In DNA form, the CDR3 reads TGTGCCAGCAGTTCACCATCGGGGACTAGCAACACAGATACGCAGTATTTT.

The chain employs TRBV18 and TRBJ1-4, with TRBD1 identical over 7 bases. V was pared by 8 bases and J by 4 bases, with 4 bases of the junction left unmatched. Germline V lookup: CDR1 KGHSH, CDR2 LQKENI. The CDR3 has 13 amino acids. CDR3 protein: CASRGQSNEKLFF. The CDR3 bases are TGTGCCAGCCGGGGACAGAGTAATGAAAAACTGTTTTTT.